This T cell receptor beta chain is drawn from a study of blood T cell repertoires in COVID-19. Looking at the study overall: Specimens from acute and convalescent COVID-19 originated in the United States, Italy and Spain. The analysed material was cDNA or gDNA that came from T cells, B-cell-depleted T cells, or PBMCs.

In the authors' workflow: Scientists estimated how many nucleated cells there were by amplifying reference gene primers. The method was immunoSEQ multiplex PCR; TCRdb's version includes in-frame clones alone and lacks a portion of them. V and J calls and clone size are given by that table; D and trimming were obtained from the DNA. Of tens of thousands of clones in the sample, 88% were seen once. V lost 5 bases to trimming and J lost 8 bases; unmatched junction nucleotides: 3. The germline gives CDR1 SGHTS, CDR2 YDEGEE. This CDR3 contains 14 residues. This clonotype was obtained from a human donor in a cohort sampled during active COVID-19. The sequencing input was peripheral blood. This chain connects TRBV5-8 to TRBJ2-1, with 14 nucleotides matching TRBD2. In DNA, the CDR3 is TGTGCCAGCAGACGACTAGCGGGAGGGCATGAGCAGTTCTTC. Amino acids: CASRRLAGGHEQFF.